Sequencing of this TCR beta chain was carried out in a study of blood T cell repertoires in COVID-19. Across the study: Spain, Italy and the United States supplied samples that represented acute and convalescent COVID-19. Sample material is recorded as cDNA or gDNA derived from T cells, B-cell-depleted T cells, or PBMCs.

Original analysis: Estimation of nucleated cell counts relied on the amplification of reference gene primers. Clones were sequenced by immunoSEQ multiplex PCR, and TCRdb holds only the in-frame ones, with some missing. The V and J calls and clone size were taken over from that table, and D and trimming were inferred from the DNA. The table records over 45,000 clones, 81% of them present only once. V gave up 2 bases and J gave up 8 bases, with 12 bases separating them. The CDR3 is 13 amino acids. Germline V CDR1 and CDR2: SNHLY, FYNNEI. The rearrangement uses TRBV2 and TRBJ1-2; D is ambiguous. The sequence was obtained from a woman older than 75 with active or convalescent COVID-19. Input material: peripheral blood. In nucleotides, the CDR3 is TGTGCCAGCAGTGAAAGTGGCTTGAGGGGCTACACCTTC. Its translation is CASSESGLRGYTF.